Detailed here is one TCR beta chain. The data are from a study of blood T cell repertoires in COVID-19. Overall study: COVID-19 samples, acute and convalescent, were from the United States, Italy and Spain. PBMCs, B-cell-depleted T cells, or T cells were the source of the cDNA or gDNA that made up the material.

This CDR3 is built from 15 residues. V was pared by 7 bases and J by 5 bases, with 9 bases of the junction left unmatched. Looked up from germline, CDR1 is SGHRS and CDR2 is YFSETQ. In the source study's methods: Cell counts per sample came from amplifying reference gene primers. Libraries were prepared by immunoSEQ multiplex PCR; TCRdb keeps only in-frame clonotypes and omits some of them. The V and J calls and the clone size are those of that table, but D and trimming were determined from the DNA. The repertoire holds around 140,000 clones, with about 80% as singletons. This clonotype was obtained from a man aged 45 to 65 with acute or convalescent COVID-19. The chain uses TRBV5-1 and TRBJ2-5, with 12 nucleotides matching TRBD2. Source material: peripheral blood. CDR3 bases: TGCGCCAGCGTCCGGACTAGCGGGGTCGGGGAGACCCAGTACTTC. Its translation: CASVRTSGVGETQYF.